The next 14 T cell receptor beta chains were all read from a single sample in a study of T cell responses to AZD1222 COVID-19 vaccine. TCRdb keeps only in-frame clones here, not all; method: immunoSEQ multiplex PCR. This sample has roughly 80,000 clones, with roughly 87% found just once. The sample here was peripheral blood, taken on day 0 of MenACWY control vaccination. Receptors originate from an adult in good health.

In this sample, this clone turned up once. The CDR3 bases are TGTGCCAGTAGTCCTCAGGACGGACCTGGGGCCAACGTCCTGACTTTC. Its translation: CASSPQDGPGANVLTF. The genes are TRBV19 and TRBJ2-6; D unclear. Germline lookup yields CDR1 LNHDA and CDR2 SQIVND (reference sequence). CDR3 size: 16 residues. The V and J ends lost 5 bases and 2 bases respectively, with 13 bases between them.

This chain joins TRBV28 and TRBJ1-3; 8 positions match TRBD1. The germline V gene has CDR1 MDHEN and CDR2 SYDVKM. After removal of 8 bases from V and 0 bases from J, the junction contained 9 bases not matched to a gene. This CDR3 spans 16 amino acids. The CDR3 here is CASGGGGTGSGNTIYF. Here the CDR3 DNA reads TGTGCCAGCGGGGGGGGAGGGACAGGCTCTGGAAACACCATATATTTT. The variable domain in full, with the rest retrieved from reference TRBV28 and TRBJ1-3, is DVKVTQSSRYLVKRTGEKVFLECVQDMDHENMFWYRQDPGLGLRLIYFSYDVKMKEKGDIPEGYSVSREKKERFSLILESASTNQTSMYLCASGGGGTGSGNTIYFGEGSWLTVV.

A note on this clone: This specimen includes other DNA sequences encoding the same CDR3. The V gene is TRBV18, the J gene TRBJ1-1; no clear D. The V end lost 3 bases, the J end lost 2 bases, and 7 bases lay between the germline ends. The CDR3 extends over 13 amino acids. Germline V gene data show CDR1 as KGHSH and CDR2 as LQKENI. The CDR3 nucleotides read TGTGCCAGCTCACCGGGCCTTAACACTGAAGCTTTCTTT. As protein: CASSPGLNTEAFF.

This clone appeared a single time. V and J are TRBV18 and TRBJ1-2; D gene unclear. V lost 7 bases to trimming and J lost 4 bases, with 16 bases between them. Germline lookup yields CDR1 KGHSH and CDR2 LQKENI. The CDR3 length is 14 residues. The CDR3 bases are TGTGCCAGCTTACCCGGGAGGGAAAGCTATGGCTACACCTTC. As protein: CASLPGRESYGYTF.

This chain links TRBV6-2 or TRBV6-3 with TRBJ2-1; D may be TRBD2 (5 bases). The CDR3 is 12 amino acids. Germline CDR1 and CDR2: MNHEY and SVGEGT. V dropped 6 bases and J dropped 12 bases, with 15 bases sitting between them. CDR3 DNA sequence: TGTGCCAGCAGCGAGCCCCGGGATTTGCAGTTCTTC. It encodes CASSEPRDLQFF.

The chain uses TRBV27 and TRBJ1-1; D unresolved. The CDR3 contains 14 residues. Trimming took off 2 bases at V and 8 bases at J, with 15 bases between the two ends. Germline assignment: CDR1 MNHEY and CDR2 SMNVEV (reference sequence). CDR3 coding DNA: TGTGCCAGCAGTTTAGGAGCCGTCACCCCCGAAGCTTTCTTT. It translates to CASSLGAVTPEAFF.

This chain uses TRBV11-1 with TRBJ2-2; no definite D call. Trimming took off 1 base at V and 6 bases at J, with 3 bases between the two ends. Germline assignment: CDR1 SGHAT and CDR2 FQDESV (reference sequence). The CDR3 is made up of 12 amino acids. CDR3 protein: CASSLVPGELFF. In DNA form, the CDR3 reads TGTGCCAGCAGCTTAGTGCCCGGGGAGCTGTTTTTT.

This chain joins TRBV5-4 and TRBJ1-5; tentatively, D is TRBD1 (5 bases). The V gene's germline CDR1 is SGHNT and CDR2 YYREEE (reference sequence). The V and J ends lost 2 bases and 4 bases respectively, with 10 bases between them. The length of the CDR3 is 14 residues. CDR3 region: CASSFNGGNQPQHF. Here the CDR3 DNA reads TGTGCCAGCAGCTTTAATGGGGGAAATCAGCCCCAGCATTTT.

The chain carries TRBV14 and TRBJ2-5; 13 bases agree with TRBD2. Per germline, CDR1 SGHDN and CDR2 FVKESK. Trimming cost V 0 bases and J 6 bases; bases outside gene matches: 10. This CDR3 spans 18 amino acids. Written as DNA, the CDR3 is TGTGCCAGCAGCCAAGAGACTAGCGGGGGGCGGGTGAGAAAGACCCAGTACTTC. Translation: CASSQETSGGRVRKTQYF.

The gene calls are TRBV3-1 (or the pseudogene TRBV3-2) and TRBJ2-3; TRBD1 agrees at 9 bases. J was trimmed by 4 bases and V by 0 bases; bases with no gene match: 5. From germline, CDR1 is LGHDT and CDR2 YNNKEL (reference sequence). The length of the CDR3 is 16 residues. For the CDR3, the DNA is TGTGCCAGCAGCCAAGATCGGGACAGGGAGGCAGATACGCAGTATTTT. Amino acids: CASSQDRDREADTQYF.

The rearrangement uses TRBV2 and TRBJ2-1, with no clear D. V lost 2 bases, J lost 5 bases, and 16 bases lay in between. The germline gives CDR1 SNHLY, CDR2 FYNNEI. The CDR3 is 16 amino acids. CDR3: CASSERSTRLNNEQFF. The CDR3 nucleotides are TGTGCCAGCAGTGAACGCAGCACCCGTTTGAACAATGAGCAGTTCTTC.

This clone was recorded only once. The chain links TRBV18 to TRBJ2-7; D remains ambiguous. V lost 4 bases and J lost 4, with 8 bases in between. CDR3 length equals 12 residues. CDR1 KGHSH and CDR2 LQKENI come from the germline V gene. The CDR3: CASSLSKYEQYF. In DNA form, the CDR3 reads TGTGCCAGCTCACTCTCGAAGTACGAGCAGTACTTC.

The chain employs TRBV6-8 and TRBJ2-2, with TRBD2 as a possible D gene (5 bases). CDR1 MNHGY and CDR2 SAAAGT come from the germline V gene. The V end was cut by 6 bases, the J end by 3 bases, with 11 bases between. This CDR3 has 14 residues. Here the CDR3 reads CASSKTRYTGELFF. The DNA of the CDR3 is TGTGCCAGCAGCAAAACTAGGTACACCGGGGAGCTGTTTTTT.

The CDR3 protein is CASRRGRTEAFF. The CDR3 coding sequence is TGTGCCAGCCGCAGGGGACGGACTGAAGCTTTCTTT. This sequence joins TRBV28 and TRBJ1-1; TRBD1 might be the D (6 bases). Germline V gene lookup returns CDR1 MDHEN and CDR2 SYDVKM. The CDR3 is 12 amino acids. V gave up 8 bases and J gave up 5 bases, with 12 bases separating them. Complete variable domain (other parts from reference TRBV28 and TRBJ1-1): DVKVTQSSRYLVKRTGEKVFLECVQDMDHENMFWYRQDPGLGLRLIYFSYDVKMKEKGDIPEGYSVSREKKERFSLILESASTNQTSMYLCASRRGRTEAFFGQGTRLTVV.